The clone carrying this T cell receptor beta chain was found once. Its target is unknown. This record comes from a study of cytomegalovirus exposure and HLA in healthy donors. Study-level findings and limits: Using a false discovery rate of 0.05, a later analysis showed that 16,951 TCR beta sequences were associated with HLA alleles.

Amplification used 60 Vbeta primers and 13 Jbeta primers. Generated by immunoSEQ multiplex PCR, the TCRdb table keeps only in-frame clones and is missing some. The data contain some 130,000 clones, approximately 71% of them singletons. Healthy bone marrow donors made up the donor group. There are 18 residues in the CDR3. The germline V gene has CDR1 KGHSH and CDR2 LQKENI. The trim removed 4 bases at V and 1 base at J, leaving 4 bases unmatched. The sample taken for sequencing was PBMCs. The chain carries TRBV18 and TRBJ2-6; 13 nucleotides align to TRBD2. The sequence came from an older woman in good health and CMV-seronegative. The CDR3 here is CASSQPGLAGSGANVLTF. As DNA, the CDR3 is TGTGCCAGCTCACAACCGGGACTAGCGGGGTCTGGGGCCAACGTCCTGACTTTC. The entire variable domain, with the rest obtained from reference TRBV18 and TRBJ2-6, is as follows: NAGVMQNPRHLVRRRGQEARLRCSPMKGHSHVYWYRQLPEEGLKFMVYLQKENIIDESGMPKERFSAEFPKEGPSILRIQQVVRGDSAAYFCASSQPGLAGSGANVLTFGAGSRLTVL.